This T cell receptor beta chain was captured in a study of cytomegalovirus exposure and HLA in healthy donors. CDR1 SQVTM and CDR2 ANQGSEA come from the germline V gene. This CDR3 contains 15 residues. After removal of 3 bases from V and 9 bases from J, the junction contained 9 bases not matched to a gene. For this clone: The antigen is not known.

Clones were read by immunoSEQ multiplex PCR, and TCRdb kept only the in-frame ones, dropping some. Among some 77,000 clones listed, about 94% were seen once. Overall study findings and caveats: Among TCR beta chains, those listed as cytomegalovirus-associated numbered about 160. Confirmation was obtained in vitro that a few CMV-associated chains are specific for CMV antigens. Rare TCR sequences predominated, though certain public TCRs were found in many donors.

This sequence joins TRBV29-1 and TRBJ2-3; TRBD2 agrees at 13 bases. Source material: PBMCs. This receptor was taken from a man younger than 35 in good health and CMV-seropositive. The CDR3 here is CSVDTSGRAWETQYF. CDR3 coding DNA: TGCAGCGTTGATACTAGCGGGAGGGCCTGGGAAACGCAGTATTTT.